This is a list of T cell receptor beta chains from one sample in a study of shared clonotypes between healthy human individuals. Only in-frame clones appear in the TCRdb table, and some are missing; sequencing was by immunoSEQ multiplex PCR. The sample contains 550,000 to 800,000 clones, approximately 79% of which appear only once. The sequencing sample was made of memory CD4+ T cells sorted from blood. The receptors stem from a woman younger than 45 in good health. The CDR3 runs from the conserved cysteine through the conserved F or W. A D gene is named only where the DNA matches it firmly. Only some rows state a clone size, as once, few, many or a class for expanded clones.

.,TRBV6-5,.,TRBJ2-7,TGTGCCAGCACTCGAGGGGGGGGATTCGAGCAGTACTTC,CASTRGGGFEQYF
once,TRBV29-1,.,TRBJ2-3,TGCAGCGTTGACAGGGGCACAGATACGCAGTATTTT,CSVDRGTDTQYF
.,TRBV5-1,TRBD1,TRBJ2-2,TGCGCCAGCAGCTACAGCAGACAGGGTCCCGGGGAGCTGTTTTTT,CASSYSRQGPGELFF
.,TRBV6-1,.,TRBJ1-5,TGTGCCAGCAGTGAAGTCAGGGGCAATCAGCCCCAGCATTTT,CASSEVRGNQPQHF
.,TRBV5-6,.,TRBJ2-7,TGTGCCAGCAGCTTTTACGGCAGCCACGAGCAGTACTTC,CASSFYGSHEQYF
.,TRBV27,.,TRBJ1-2,TGTGCCAGCAGCCGCGGGGGCGGCTATGGCTACACCTTC,CASSRGGGYGYTF
once,TRBV25-1,.,TRBJ2-1,TGTGCCAGCAGTGAAGGAGGGAGGCACTACAATGAGCAGTTCTTC,CASSEGGRHYNEQFF
few,TRBV27,.,TRBJ2-7,TGTGCCAGCAGTTTATCGTGGGGGGACAGCTACGAGCAGTACTTC,CASSLSWGDSYEQYF
.,TRBV19,.,TRBJ2-3,TGTGCCAGTAGTATTGGAACTGCTAGCACAGATACGCAGTATTTT,CASSIGTASTDTQYF
.,TRBV5-1,TRBD2,TRBJ2-5,TGCGCCACAAGTGATAGCGGGAGGGCCCATGGGACCCAGTACTTC,CATSDSGRAHGTQYF
.,TRBV16,.,TRBJ1-2,TGTGCCAGCAGCCAATCGGCGCAGGGCAATGGCTACACCTTC,CASSQSAQGNGYTF
.,TRBV28,.,TRBJ2-2,TGTGCCAGCGCAAAGGGGCAGGACACCGGGGAGCTGTTTTTT,CASAKGQDTGELFF
.,TRBV19,.,TRBJ2-1,TGTGCCAGTAGGGGACCCGGATCCTACAATGAGCAGTTCTTC,CASRGPGSYNEQFF
.,TRBV20-1,.,TRBJ2-3,TGCAGTGCTAGAGATAGGGATACGCAGTATTTT,CSARDRDTQYF
few,TRBV5-6,.,TRBJ1-5,TGTGCCAGCAGCTTGGGGGGGACGGGAGGTTCTGCCCAGCATTTT,CASSLGGTGGSAQHF
.,TRBV2,.,TRBJ2-7,TGTGCCAGCAGTGGCTTTTTATTCGAGCAGTACTTC,CASSGFLFEQYF
.,TRBV28,.,TRBJ1-1,TGTGCCAGCAGTTTTTGGTGGGAAGAGGACACTGAAGCTTTCTTT,CASSFWWEEDTEAFF
few,TRBV7-9,.,TRBJ1-5,TGTGCCAGCAGCTTGGGGGGTCACGGGCCCCAGCATTTT,CASSLGGHGPQHF
.,TRBV19,.,TRBJ2-1,TGTGCCAGTAGTATAGGGCAGGGCTTTGAGCAGTTCTTC,CASSIGQGFEQFF
.,TRBV27,TRBD1,TRBJ2-2,TGTGCCAGCAGAACAGACAGGGGTGAATTCGACACCGGGGAGCTGTTTTTT,CASRTDRGEFDTGELFF
.,TRBV28,TRBD1,TRBJ2-7,TGTGCCAGCAGTATCCCCAGCAGGGGGACCTACGAGCAGTACTTC,CASSIPSRGTYEQYF
.,TRBV4-1,TRBD2,TRBJ2-1,TGCGCCAGCAGCCAAGACCCGGGACTAGCGTCCAATGAGCAGTTCTTC,CASSQDPGLASNEQFF
.,TRBV10-2,TRBD2,TRBJ2-3,TGCGCCAGCGGCGGGACTAGCGGGAGCTATACGCAGTATTTT,CASGGTSGSYTQYF
few,TRBV28,.,TRBJ2-1,TGTGCCAGCAGTCTCCTGGCGGACAGCTCGTGGGTCTTC,CASSLLADSSWVF
.,TRBV6-6,.,TRBJ1-1,TGTGCCAGCAGTTACGGGGGGCGCACTGAAGCTTTCTTT,CASSYGGRTEAFF
many,TRBV19,TRBD1,TRBJ2-3,TGTGCCACCACTCGCAGGGGGCAAAGCACAGATACGCAGTATTTT,CATTRRGQSTDTQYF
.,TRBV7-2,.,TRBJ2-5,TGTGCCAGCAGCTTAGTTTGGGACTCACCTTATGTCGGGACCCAGTACTTC,CASSLVWDSPYVGTQYF
.,TRBV15,TRBD1,TRBJ1-1,TGTGCCACCAGCAGAGGGTCCGGGACAGTCATTTCCACTCAAGCTTTCTTT,CATSRGSGTVISTQAFF
.,TRBV5-4,.,TRBJ1-2,TGTGCCAGCAGCTTGGCTGGACTAACTAACTATGGCTACACCTTC,CASSLAGLTNYGYTF
.,TRBV11-2,TRBD1,TRBJ2-7,TGTGCCAGCAGCTTAACGGGACAGCCCACCTACGAGCAGTACTTC,CASSLTGQPTYEQYF
.,TRBV2,TRBD2,TRBJ2-7,TGTGCCACCAGCCTTCTGCGGGAGGGCGAGCAGTACTTC,CATSLLREGEQYF
.,TRBV5-1,.,TRBJ2-5,TGCGCCAGCAGCTGGAATGGGCGGGAAGAGACCCAGTACTTC,CASSWNGREETQYF
.,TRBV4-1,.,TRBJ2-1,TGCGCCAGCAGCCAACTACGCCTGCTCACCCTAGCCCGGGGTGAGCAGTTCTTC,CASSQLRLLTLARGEQFF
.,TRBV19,.,TRBJ2-7,TGTGCCAGTAGTTACGAGCAGTACTTC,CASSYEQYF
.,TRBV19,.,TRBJ1-5,TGTGCCAGTAGTCGGCAGAGCAATCAGCCCCAGCATTTT,CASSRQSNQPQHF
.,TRBV28,.,TRBJ1-1,TGTGCCAGCAGCCCGGGCCCGCCTAGGCAAGCTTTCTTT,CASSPGPPRQAFF
.,TRBV25-1,TRBD1,TRBJ2-7,TGTGCCAGCAGTGCCTGGGGACAGAACTACGAGCAGTACTTC,CASSAWGQNYEQYF
once,TRBV11-2,TRBD1,TRBJ2-7,TGTGCCAGCAGCTTAGCCCTGTTACAGGGGAGATTGTACGAGCAGTACTTC,CASSLALLQGRLYEQYF
.,TRBV30,.,TRBJ1-1,TGTGCCTGGATGGGTGGGAACACTGAAGCTTTCTTT,CAWMGGNTEAFF
.,TRBV10-3,.,TRBJ1-2,TGTGCCATCAGTGAGCCCAGCAGGGGCCTAGGGAATGGCTACACCTTC,CAISEPSRGLGNGYTF
few,TRBV28,.,TRBJ1-4,TGTGCCAGCAAGTCCGGGAGGCTCGTTGGTGAAAAACTGTTTTTT,CASKSGRLVGEKLFF
.,TRBV19,TRBD1,TRBJ2-2,TGTGCCAGTAGAAATAGGCGAGCCGACAGGGGGAAGACCGGGGAGCTGTTTTTT,CASRNRRADRGKTGELFF
.,TRBV11-2,.,TRBJ2-2,TGTGCCAGCAGCTTAGAATACAGGGCAACCACCGGGGAGCTGTTTTTT,CASSLEYRATTGELFF
.,TRBV7-8,.,TRBJ1-6,TGTGCCAGCAGCTTAGGCCCCCTGGGGGGGATCTATAATTCACCCCTCCACTTT,CASSLGPLGGIYNSPLHF
.,TRBV6-1,.,TRBJ2-3,TGTGCCAGCAGTGATAGGACCACAGGCACAGATACGCAGTATTTT,CASSDRTTGTDTQYF
.,TRBV19,.,TRBJ2-6,TGTGCCAGTAGTATAATCCAGGCTGGGGCCAACGTCCTGACTTTC,CASSIIQAGANVLTF
once,TRBV6-6,TRBD2,TRBJ2-5,TGTGCCAGCAGTCTTAGGGAGGGAGGGAGAGGGGAGACCCAGTACTTC,CASSLREGGRGETQYF
.,TRBV6-1,TRBD1,TRBJ2-7,TGTGCCAGCAGTCACGAACCGGGACAGCACTACGAGCAGTACTTC,CASSHEPGQHYEQYF
.,TRBV19,TRBD1,TRBJ2-5,TGTGCCAGTAGCTCGGGACAGCGAGAGACCCAGTACTTC,CASSSGQRETQYF
.,TRBV5-1,.,TRBJ2-7,TGCGCCAGCAGCTTGGACAGAGTCCACTACGAGCAGTACTTC,CASSLDRVHYEQYF
.,TRBV12-5,.,TRBJ1-2,TGTGCTAGTGGTTTGGGAACAGCCTTCTTGGGCTACACCTTC,CASGLGTAFLGYTF
many,TRBV28,.,TRBJ2-2,TGTGCCAGCAGAGCTACCGGGGCCCGAATGGTAGGGGAGCTGTTTTTT,CASRATGARMVGELFF
.,TRBV7-9,TRBD1,TRBJ2-5,TGTGCCAGCAGCCCACCCTCCCCCCGGCGCAGGGGGCGCGAGACCCAGTACTTC,CASSPPSPRRRGRETQYF
.,TRBV5-1,TRBD1,TRBJ1-3,TGCGCCAGCAGCCCCTTAGGACAGGACTCTGGAAACACCATATATTTT,CASSPLGQDSGNTIYF
.,TRBV15,TRBD1,TRBJ2-7,TGTGCCACCAGCAGAGATCGGAATGCGGGACAGGGGCTAGGGGAGCAGTACTTC,CATSRDRNAGQGLGEQYF